This T cell receptor (beta chain) was recorded in a study of T cell responses to AZD1222 COVID-19 vaccine. This table comes from immunoSEQ multiplex PCR, and its TCRdb copy is limited to in-frame clones, with some not included. Of around 190,000 clones listed, roughly 94% are singletons. Study findings and constraints: A rise in Spike-specific TCR breadth and depth followed two AZD1222 doses. The reported proportion of spike-specific TCRs targeting unmutated variant regions was nearly half. Clonal diversity was possibly underestimated; the donors were predominantly white British and more often female. CD4 TCRs linked to vaccination spanned spike, dominating at 160-218 and 743-854.

Germline V gives CDR1 MGHDK, CDR2 SYGVNS. V was trimmed by 2 bases and J by 0 bases, leaving 14 bases between them. The CDR3 loop spans 17 amino acids. About this clone: What it binds is unknown.

Specimen: peripheral blood, collected 28 days after the second AZD1222 dose. The clonotype originates from an adult who received the AZD1222 COVID-19 vaccine. V usage is TRBV25-1 and J usage is TRBJ2-1; possibly TRBD1 or TRBD2 for D (5 bases each). CDR3 residues: CASSEPSGTSSYNEQFF. In DNA form, the CDR3 reads TGTGCCAGCAGTGAACCCTCAGGGACGAGCTCCTACAATGAGCAGTTCTTC. Looking up the rest from reference TRBV25-1 and TRBJ2-1 gives the full variable domain: EADIYQTPRYLVIGTGKKITLECSQTMGHDKMYWYQQDPGMELHLIHYSYGVNSTEKGDLSSESTVSRIRTEHFPLTLESARPSHTSQYLCASSEPSGTSSYNEQFFGPGTRLTVL.